The clone carrying this T cell receptor beta chain was detected many times. The data belong to a study of early T cells in non-severe SARS-CoV-2 infection. As part of library construction, unique molecular identifiers were attached to individual cDNA molecules. From the 5' RACE reads, TCRdb called clonotypes with MiXCR, one entry per CDR3 protein. The data contain about 64,000 distinct CDR3 sequences, around 13% of them singletons. The sequence was collected from an adult who was a healthcare worker with PCR-confirmed SARS-CoV-2 infection or an uninfected control (not recorded which). This specimen consisted of whole blood, obtained at baseline.

CDR3 nucleotides: TGTGCCAGCTCACCACCAGGGGGCATGAACACTGAAGCTTTCTTT. Its translation is CASSPPGGMNTEAFF. This sequence joins TRBV18 and TRBJ1-1; TRBD1 matches 7 bases. V trimming: 0 bases; J trimming: 0 bases; junction bases outside the gene matches: 1. The germline CDR1 and CDR2 sequences are KGHSH and LQKENI. CDR3 length equals 15 residues.